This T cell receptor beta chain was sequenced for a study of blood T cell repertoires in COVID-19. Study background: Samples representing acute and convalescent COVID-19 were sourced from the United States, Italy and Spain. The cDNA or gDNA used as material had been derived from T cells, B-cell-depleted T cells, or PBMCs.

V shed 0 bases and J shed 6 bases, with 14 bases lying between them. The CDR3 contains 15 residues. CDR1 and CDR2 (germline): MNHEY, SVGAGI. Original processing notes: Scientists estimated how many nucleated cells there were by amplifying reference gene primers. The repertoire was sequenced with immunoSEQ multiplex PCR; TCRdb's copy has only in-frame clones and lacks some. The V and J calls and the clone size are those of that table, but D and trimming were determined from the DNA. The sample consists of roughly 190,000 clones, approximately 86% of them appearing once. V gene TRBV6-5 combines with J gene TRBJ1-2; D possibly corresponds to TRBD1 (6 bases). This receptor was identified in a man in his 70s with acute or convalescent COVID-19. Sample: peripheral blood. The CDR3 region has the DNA TGTGCCAGCAGTTACTCGGGAAGGGGGAGCGATGGCTACACCTTC. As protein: CASSYSGRGSDGYTF.